This T cell receptor (beta chain) was captured by sequencing in a study of blood T cell repertoires in COVID-19. Overall study context: Collection of acute and convalescent COVID-19 samples took place in the United States, Italy and Spain. T cells, B-cell-depleted T cells, or PBMCs supplied cDNA or gDNA.

In the study's own analysis: Nucleated cell number was recorded as an estimate derived from reference gene primer amplification. Here immunoSEQ multiplex PCR was the method, and the copy in TCRdb shows in-frame clones only, minus some. D and trimming were read from the DNA, whereas the V and J calls and clone size are those reported in that table. This sample has about 170,000 clones, with 84% found just once. Germline CDR1 reads SGHKS; CDR2 reads YYEKEE (reference sequence). The length of the CDR3 is 16 residues. With 6 bases removed from V and 4 bases from J, the gap between germline ends came to 19 bases.

This clonotype was obtained from a human donor with acute or convalescent COVID-19. The donor label of this sample is uncertain. Sequencing was carried out using peripheral blood. The chain couples TRBV5-5 to TRBJ1-4; D possibly corresponds to TRBD1 (6 bases). The CDR3 spells CASTTRGGALNEKLFF. In DNA form, the CDR3 reads TGTGCCAGCACCACAAGAGGGGGGGCTCTTAATGAAAAACTGTTTTTT.